These 25 T cell receptor beta chains came from one sample sequenced in a study of blood T cell repertoires in COVID-19. TCRdb's copy holds only in-frame clones and misses some; the assay was immunoSEQ multiplex PCR. The sample records 290,000 or so clones, around nine tenths being singletons. Material for sequencing was PBMCs or T cells enriched from blood (not recorded which). Receptor source: a woman aged 18-30 years who had recovered from COVID-19.

The gene calls are TRBV10-1 and TRBJ2-7; possible D gene TRBD2, 6 bases. Trimming shortened V by 4 bases and J by 5 bases, and 15 bases separated the two germline ends. Germline V CDR1 and CDR2: WNHNN, SYGVQD (reference sequence). This CDR3 has 14 residues. CDR3 coding DNA: TGCGCCAGCAGTGGTCCCGCCGCGGGGAACGAGCAGTACTTC. It is translated as CASSGPAAGNEQYF.

This clone has a single count. J is TRBJ2-7 and V is TRBV18; 7 nucleotides line up with TRBD1. The CDR3 consists of 14 residues. The trim removed 6 bases at V and 0 bases at J, leaving 5 bases unmatched. CDR1 KGHSH and CDR2 LQKENI come from the germline V gene. As DNA, the CDR3 is TGTGCCAGCTCGTCACAGGGGCACTCCTACGAGCAGTACTTC. Protein product: CASSSQGHSYEQYF.

The chain employs TRBV2 and TRBJ1-2, with a weak D call TRBD1 (5 bases). V lost 0 bases, J lost 4 bases, and 15 bases lay in between. Germline V gene sequence: CDR1 SNHLY, CDR2 FYNNEI. This CDR3 comprises 16 residues. CDR3 in amino acids: CASSEALLGTFYGYTF. CDR3 sequence (DNA): TGTGCCAGCAGTGAAGCGCTTCTGGGGACTTTCTATGGCTACACCTTC.

This sequence joins TRBV6-6 and TRBJ2-7; 12 bases are shared with TRBD2. V trimming: 4 bases; J trimming: 0 bases; junction bases outside the gene matches: 4. The CDR3 has 16 residues. In germline, CDR1 is MNHNY, CDR2 SVGAGI (reference sequence). CDR3 protein: CASSFILAGGSYEQYF. The CDR3 DNA follows: TGTGCCAGCAGTTTTATACTAGCGGGGGGCTCCTACGAGCAGTACTTC.

The rearrangement uses TRBV19 and TRBJ1-5, with a possible D match to TRBD1 (5 bases). The CDR3 length is 14 residues. V lost 2 bases, J lost 5 bases, and 10 bases lay in between. In germline, CDR1 is LNHDA, CDR2 SQIVND (reference sequence). In DNA, the CDR3 is TGTGCCAGTAGTATACGTCAGGGCGATCAGCCCCAGCATTTT. Translation gives CASSIRQGDQPQHF.

The rearrangement uses TRBV5-1 and TRBJ2-5; 15 nucleotides agree with TRBD2. Germline loops: CDR1 SGHRS, CDR2 YFSETQ. The V and J ends lost 4 bases and 0 bases, in that order; junction bases with no gene match: 4. This CDR3 region has 17 residues. The CDR3 loop reads CASSPGLAGGNQETQYF. The DNA for the CDR3 is TGCGCCAGCAGCCCGGGACTAGCGGGGGGAAACCAAGAGACCCAGTACTTC.

As for this clone: Distinct nucleotide sequences in the sample also encode this CDR3. The chain uses TRBV30 and TRBJ1-6; 9 bases match TRBD1. V lost 0 bases to trimming and J lost 7 bases; unmatched junction nucleotides: 4. Germline values: CDR1 GTSNPN, CDR2 SVGIG (reference sequence). The CDR3 sequence is 15 residues long. CDR3 nucleotide sequence: TGTGCCTGGAGTGTAGGGACAGGGAGGAATTCACCCCTCCACTTT. Protein product: CAWSVGTGRNSPLHF.

This clone has ten or more counts. This sequence joins TRBV19 and TRBJ2-7, with 7 bases lining up with TRBD2. V shed 5 bases, J shed 3 bases, and the junction held 7 bases outside the gene matches. The CDR3 spans 14 residues. The germline V gene has CDR1 LNHDA and CDR2 SQIVND (reference sequence). The CDR3 coding sequence is TGTGCCAGTAGTTTCGGCGGGAGCATCTACGAGCAGTACTTC. Translated, it gives CASSFGGSIYEQYF.

This clone occurred once. CDR3 nucleotide sequence: TGTGCCAGCAGGCCCACAGGGCGGGAGCAGCCCCAGCATTTT. It yields the protein CASRPTGREQPQHF. The chain joins TRBV27 to TRBJ1-5, with a tentative D call TRBD1 (6 bases). Germline V gene lookup returns CDR1 MNHEY and CDR2 SMNVEV (reference sequence). This CDR3 comprises 14 residues. The V gene lost 6 bases and the J gene lost 7 bases, with 16 bases spanning the gap.

This clone was found many times. This chain connects TRBV9 to TRBJ2-5, with 9 bases that match TRBD1. Germline lookup yields CDR1 SGDLS and CDR2 YYNGEE. Losses at the gene ends were 4 bases for V and 0 bases for J; bases not matched to a gene: 7. The CDR3 consists of 16 residues. The CDR3 sequence: CASSPRTGVHQETQYF. The CDR3 region has the DNA TGTGCCAGCAGCCCGCGGACAGGGGTCCACCAAGAGACCCAGTACTTC.

This rearrangement joins TRBV6-2 or TRBV6-3 to TRBJ2-7; D gene uncertain. The V and J ends lost 0 bases and 2 bases respectively, with 11 bases between them. CDR1 is MNHEY and CDR2 is SVGEGT in the germline V gene. The CDR3 has 15 amino acids. In DNA, the CDR3 is TGTGCCAGCAGTTACTCGTCAGGATCCGCCTACGAGCAGTACTTC. Encoded protein: CASSYSSGSAYEQYF.

The chain carries TRBV12-3 or TRBV12-4 and TRBJ1-1; D is undetermined. This CDR3 spans 13 amino acids. V lost 8 bases and J lost 0, with 10 bases in between. The CDR3 loop is CASRPLMNTEAFF. The CDR3, as DNA: TGTGCCAGCCGTCCTCTAATGAACACTGAAGCTTTCTTT.

This chain joins TRBV6-6 and TRBJ1-2; D uncertain. Trimming took off 3 bases at V and 5 bases at J, with 7 bases between the two ends. The CDR3 has 12 residues. Per germline, CDR1 MNHNY and CDR2 SVGAGI (reference sequence). The CDR3 reads CASSYKEYGYTF. In DNA form, the CDR3 reads TGTGCCAGCAGTTATAAGGAGTATGGCTACACCTTC.

This clone was seen just once. This chain joins TRBV28 and TRBJ2-1; 8 bases map to TRBD2. The CDR3 length is 14 residues. The trim removed 6 bases at V and 6 bases at J, leaving 7 bases unmatched. The germline V gene encodes CDR1 MDHEN and CDR2 SYDVKM. The CDR3 region is CASRLAGMGNEQFF. The DNA for the CDR3 is TGTGCCAGCAGATTAGCGGGAATGGGCAATGAGCAGTTCTTC.

The chain is built from TRBV2 and TRBJ1-2, with D maybe TRBD1 (6 bases). The CDR3 loop spans 14 amino acids. Germline lookup yields CDR1 SNHLY and CDR2 FYNNEI. The ends were cut back, 0 bases at V and 4 bases at J, with 9 bases in the middle. CDR3 loop: CASSEAQGGYGYTF. DNA for the CDR3: TGTGCCAGCAGTGAAGCGCAAGGGGGCTATGGCTACACCTTC.

CDR3 protein: CASGPGLAVRTDTQYF. For the CDR3, the DNA is TGCGCCAGCGGTCCCGGACTAGCGGTGCGCACAGATACGCAGTATTTT. V is TRBV5-1 and J is TRBJ2-3; 10 bases agree with TRBD2. The germline gives CDR1 SGHRS, CDR2 YFSETQ. This CDR3 region has 16 residues. J lost 1 base, V lost 7 bases, and 9 bases had no gene match.

This chain links TRBV27 with TRBJ2-3; TRBD2 matches at 10 bases. Germline CDR1 is MNHEY and CDR2 is SMNVEV (reference sequence). V shed 2 bases and J 4 bases; nucleotides not matched to a gene: 3. This CDR3 is 15 amino acids long. CDR3 region: CASSLRLAGADTQYF. In DNA, the CDR3 is TGTGCCAGCAGTTTAAGGCTAGCGGGGGCAGATACGCAGTATTTT.

This clone was observed a handful of times. The chain uses TRBV2 and TRBJ2-5; 9 nucleotides align to TRBD2. Germline CDR1 and CDR2: SNHLY and FYNNEI. This CDR3 is 13 amino acids long. The junction had 5 bases not matched to a gene; V was cut back by 5 bases and J by 7 bases. CDR3: CASSQGLAGTQYF. The CDR3 nucleotides read TGTGCCAGCAGTCAGGGACTAGCTGGGACCCAGTACTTC.

This rearrangement joins TRBV11-3 to TRBJ1-2; tentatively, D is TRBD1 (6 bases). V dropped 5 bases and J dropped 6 bases, with 16 bases sitting between them. Germline loops: CDR1 SGHNT, CDR2 YENEEA. The CDR3 sequence is 14 residues long. Here the CDR3 reads CASSVRTGRDGYTF. Written as DNA, the CDR3 is TGTGCCAGCAGCGTACGTACAGGGAGGGATGGCTACACCTTC. The complete variable domain, with remaining parts taken from reference TRBV11-3 and TRBJ1-2, reads EAGVVQSPRYKIIEKKQPVAFWCNPISGHNTLYWYLQNLGQGPELLIRYENEEAVDDSQLPKDRFSAERLKGVDSTLKIQPAELGDSAVYLCASSVRTGRDGYTFGSGTRLTVV.

CDR3 loop: CAWSQGISGNRELFF. The CDR3 DNA reads TGTGCCTGGAGTCAGGGGATTAGCGGGAACAGGGAGCTGTTTTTT. The V and J genes are TRBV30 and TRBJ2-2, with 8 bases identical to TRBD2. Germline V lookup: CDR1 GTSNPN, CDR2 SVGIG (reference sequence). With 2 bases clipped from V and 9 bases from J, the junction kept 11 bases outside the gene matches. The CDR3 totals 15 residues.

The CDR3 bases are TGCGCCAGCAGCCTATCTTCCCGACAGAGGGAGACCCAGTACTTC. It yields the protein CASSLSSRQRETQYF. V is TRBV5-1 and J is TRBJ2-5; tentatively, D is TRBD1 (5 bases). CDR3 length equals 15 residues. Germline V gene data show CDR1 as SGHRS and CDR2 as YFSETQ. V was shortened by 4 bases and J by 5 bases, with 18 bases between the two germline ends.

The V gene is TRBV6-6, the J gene TRBJ1-5, with 10 positions matching TRBD1. From germline, CDR1 is MNHNY and CDR2 SVGAGI (reference sequence). This CDR3 has 12 amino acids. Trimming at V came to 4 bases and at J to 13 bases, leaving 4 bases not matched to a gene. CDR3 region: CASSFGQGVQHF. As DNA, the CDR3 is TGTGCCAGCAGTTTCGGACAGGGGGTTCAGCATTTT.

The V and J genes are TRBV19 and TRBJ1-1; D uncertain. The CDR3 has 12 amino acids. From germline, CDR1 is LNHDA and CDR2 SQIVND (reference sequence). Trimming took off 3 bases at V and 0 bases at J, with 2 bases between the two ends. This chain's CDR3 is CASSIVNTEAFF. DNA of the CDR3: TGTGCCAGTAGTATCGTGAACACTGAAGCTTTCTTT.

The table lists this clone with a few counts. The chain has TRBV19 and TRBJ2-1; 9 bases are a match to TRBD1. The CDR3 loop spans 14 amino acids. With V trimmed by 9 bases and J by 7 bases, 10 bases remained unmatched. CDR1 is LNHDA and CDR2 is SQIVND in the germline V gene (reference sequence). CDR3 coding DNA: TGTGCCAGCATGACAGGGGGACTCTTGAATGAGCAGTTCTTC. This translates into CASMTGGLLNEQFF.

The J gene is TRBJ1-2, the V gene TRBV11-2; 8 bases map to TRBD1. The germline gives CDR1 SGHAT, CDR2 FQNNGV. The J segment lost 8 bases and the V segment lost 5 bases, leaving 7 bases of the junction unmatched. CDR3 length: 13 residues. The CDR3: CASSQDREGGYTF. In DNA form, the CDR3 reads TGTGCCAGCAGCCAGGACAGGGAAGGAGGCTACACCTTC.